This TCR beta chain appears in the sequencing data of a study of response to subunit inactivated influenza vaccine. This clonotype was seen more than once but under ten times. A single record per CDR3 protein comes from TCRdb applying MiXCR to the RT-PCR reads. This table has more than 700,000 distinct CDR3 sequences, 21% appearing once. Losses at the gene ends were 10 bases for V and 8 bases for J; bases not matched to a gene: 7. The CDR3 is 12 residues long. From germline, CDR1 is KGHDR and CDR2 SFDVKD. The J gene is TRBJ2-1, the V gene TRBV24-1, with 7 nucleotides matching TRBD1. The clonotype was recovered from a man aged 45-65 years who received an inactivated influenza vaccine. The sample was PBMCs from blood, taken 5 days after vaccination. Here the CDR3 reads CATQGPGDEQFF. CDR3 nucleotide sequence: TGTGCCACACAGGGGCCCGGGGATGAGCAGTTCTTC.